The clone carrying this TCR beta chain has just a few counts. Germline CDR1 MDHEN, CDR2 SYDVKM. The CDR3 has 16 residues. J was trimmed by 4 bases and V by 4 bases; bases with no gene match: 12. Clones were sequenced by immunoSEQ multiplex PCR, and TCRdb holds only the in-frame ones, with some missing. The sample contains about 57,000 clones, about 86% of which appear only once. The data were obtained in a study of PD-L1 blockade in urothelial cancer. Background on the study: Administration of atezolizumab to patients began at some point between 2013 and 2014, at 1,200 mg intravenously every 3 weeks.

Specimen: PBMCs, collected around atezolizumab (anti-PD-L1) treatment. The chain employs TRBV28 and TRBJ2-5, with 7 bases identical to TRBD2. The clonotype comes from a man aged 50-59 years with urothelial cancer. CDR3: CASSSAGSGMGETQYF. CDR3 coding DNA: TGTGCCAGCAGTTCGGCAGGCAGCGGGATGGGAGAGACCCAGTACTTC.